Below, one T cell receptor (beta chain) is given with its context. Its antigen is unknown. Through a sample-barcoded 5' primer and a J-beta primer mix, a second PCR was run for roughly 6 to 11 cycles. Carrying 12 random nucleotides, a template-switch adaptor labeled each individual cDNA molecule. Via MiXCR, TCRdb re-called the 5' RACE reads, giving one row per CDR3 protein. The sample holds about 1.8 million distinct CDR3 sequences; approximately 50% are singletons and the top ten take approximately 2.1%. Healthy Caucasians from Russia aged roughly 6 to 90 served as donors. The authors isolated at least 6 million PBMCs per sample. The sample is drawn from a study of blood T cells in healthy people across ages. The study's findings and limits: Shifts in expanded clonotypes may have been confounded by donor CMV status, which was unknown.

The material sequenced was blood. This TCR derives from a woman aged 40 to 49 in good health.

Here the CDR3 reads CAIKPGLASYEQYF. The CDR3 nucleotides read TGTGCCATTAAACCAGGGTTGGCCTCCTACGAGCAGTACTTC. V gene TRBV10-3 combines with J gene TRBJ2-7; D possibly corresponds to TRBD1 (5 bases). V was trimmed by 9 bases and J by 0 bases, leaving 15 bases between them. CDR1 and CDR2 from the germline V gene are ENHRY and SYGVKD. This CDR3 is built from 14 residues.